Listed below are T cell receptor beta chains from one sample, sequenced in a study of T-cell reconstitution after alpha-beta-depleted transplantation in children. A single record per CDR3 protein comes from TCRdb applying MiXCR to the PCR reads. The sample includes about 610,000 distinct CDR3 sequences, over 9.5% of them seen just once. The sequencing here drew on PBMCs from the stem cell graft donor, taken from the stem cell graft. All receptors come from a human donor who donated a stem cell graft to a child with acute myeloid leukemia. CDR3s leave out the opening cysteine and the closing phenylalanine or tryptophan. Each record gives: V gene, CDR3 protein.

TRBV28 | ASSSGTGTYEQY
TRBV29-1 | SAQTDNEKLF
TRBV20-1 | SARSPGRLSNTGELF
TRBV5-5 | ASRFADAHVQAQY
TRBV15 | ATSRDAGGGLRNEQF
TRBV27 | ASRFLQGNTEAF
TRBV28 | ASRGLGKGTDTQY
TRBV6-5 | ASSYSALPYSNQPQH
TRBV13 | ASRTSGQGRTEAF
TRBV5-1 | ASSLRLTGRSLAKNIQY
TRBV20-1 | SARSQTSGGLYEQY
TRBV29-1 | SVDLAGDSEQY
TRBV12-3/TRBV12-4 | ASSPQAGGTYEQY
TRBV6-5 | ASSYAGQGYTGELF
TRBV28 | ASSSRLASRFGELF
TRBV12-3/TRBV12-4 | ASSLGASGNYEQY
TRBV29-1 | SVGYSGELF
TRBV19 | ASSMVLGARGTDTQY
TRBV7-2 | ASSLNLGTDTQY
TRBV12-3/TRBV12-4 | ASNDRTGLNTEAF
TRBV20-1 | SARVPGVDTQY
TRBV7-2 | ASSRSSLETQY
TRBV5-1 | ASSFVGLQYNEQF
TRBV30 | AWRDRVSPLH
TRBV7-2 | ASSLPVEAETQY
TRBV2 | ASSARRDPWDTEAF
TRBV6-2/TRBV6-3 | ASRIQGVATNQPQH
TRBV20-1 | SAEDRGLAKNIQY
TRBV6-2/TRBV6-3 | ASSYDRGIGTSGSNTGELF
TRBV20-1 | SARDYGSGQPQH
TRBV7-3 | ASSSPGGGSGANVLT
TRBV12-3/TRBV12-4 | ASSPWGDEQY
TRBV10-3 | AISDSGTSREQY
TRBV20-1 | SARGQAKNEQF
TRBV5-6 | ASSLFGTLSSYNEQF
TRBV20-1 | SALLAGGPHYNEQF
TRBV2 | ASSDQGRPSGRTYTDTQY
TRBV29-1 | SHSLSGRGWETQY
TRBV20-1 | SARAGGQTGELF
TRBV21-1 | ASSPRGMRVSGANVLT
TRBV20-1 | SARGGTSSTGELF
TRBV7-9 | ASSLGDPGAASPLH
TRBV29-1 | SVEFRARRDNYGYT
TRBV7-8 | ASSLGTTRNTEAF
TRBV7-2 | ASGQINYGYT
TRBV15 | ATSRDLAGRQETQY
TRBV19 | ASKLWEHEEKLF
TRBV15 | ATSRGVAGELF
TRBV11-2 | ASSSNLPRGGELF
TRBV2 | ASRTTGANYGYT
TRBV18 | ASSPLKPGSDTQY
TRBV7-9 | ASSPGGDRGSTEAF
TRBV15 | ATSREKLLNTGELF
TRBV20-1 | SATGDLYEQY
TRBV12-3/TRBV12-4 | ASWEGGVHTYEQY
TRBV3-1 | ASSQTSGQGTDTQY
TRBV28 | ASSLRQGIHYGYT
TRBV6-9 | ASSYSNQEAASYEQY
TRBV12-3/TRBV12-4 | ASSPQASSETQY
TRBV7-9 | ASSLVGTEYGYT